This T cell receptor beta chain was sequenced for a study of regulatory T cells in long-lasting Graves disease (dated by TCRdb to the early 2020s). Notes on the research overall: Newly diagnosed Graves' disease patients had taken antithyroid drugs for less than 3 months. This study used TCR sequencing and RNA sequencing of peripheral blood to compare persistent Graves' disease patients against newly diagnosed Graves' disease patients. The study was conducted in China and was registered as a clinical trial. A total of 35 or so samples were covered by TCR sequencing, comprising some 13 persistent and around 20 newly diagnosed Graves' disease patients. The study at large found these results: The study examined only peripheral blood because the primary lesion, thyroid tissue, could not be accessed. Preferential use of TRBV28, TRBJ1-2 and TRBJ2-5 was observed in persistent disease, whereas TRBV20-1 and TRBJ2-1 were favored in newly diagnosed disease. Compared with newly diagnosed patients, persistent Graves' disease patients had lower TCR Shannon entropy and fewer highly expanded clones, which suggests clonal expansion. Only the TCR beta chain was sequenced and analyzed. The small sample size was acknowledged by the authors as a limitation that may reduce accuracy. Persistent patients shared more public clonotypes among themselves (around 2,700) than newly diagnosed patients did (roughly 910).

The junction shows trimming of 3 bases on V and 2 bases on J, plus 10 bases between the germline ends. According to the germline V gene (reference sequence), CDR1 reads MNHEY and CDR2 reads SMNVEV. From its cysteine to its phenylalanine, the CDR3 spans 14 amino acids. The read is trimmed to its CDR3 DNA, 42 bases read in frame from base 1. The method was multiplex PCR. Sequencing used an Illumina HiSeq 4000. iRepertoire HTBI primers and Arm-PCR amplification of CDR3 regions were used to construct TCR beta libraries. PCR products were gel purified before sequencing. The paper's processing steps were these. Gene usage analysis of CDR3 amino acid clonotypes relied on the approximately 62 TRBV and 13 to 15 TRBJ segments identified across samples. COPE and FqMerger were used to merge the filtered high-quality paired reads into contigs. BLAST was used to align contigs to IMGT TRBV, TRBD and TRBJ reference genes, with CDR3 defined following IMGT. Any clonotype with a frequency above 0.1% was classified as a highly expanded clone. Repertoire diversity was measured by Shannon entropy, and V-J evenness by the Gini coefficient. Clonotypes shared by more than one individual were considered public. TCRdb reran the public reads through fastp at Q25 and MiXCR, keeping productive beta chains. One record per CDR3 amino acid sequence lists the most common genes and DNA. These V and J calls derive from TCRdb rather than the authors' analysis. The sample table contains about 540,000 distinct CDR3 sequences; only one count was recorded for approximately 13% of them. Roughly a tenth of the sample is in the top ten clones.

Interpreted using the paper, the time point label stands for: newly diagnosed GD, antithyroid drugs for less than 3 months. For both TCR sequencing and RNA sequencing, RNA was extracted from PBMCs using TRIzol. The diagnosis of Graves' disease was made according to American Thyroid Association guidelines. The patients came from an endocrinology department in Xi'an, China. From each patient, 8 to 10 milliliters of peripheral blood was collected into an EDTA anticoagulant tube. Ficoll Paque Plus density gradient separation was used to isolate PBMCs, and no further T cell sorting was done. An Agilent 2100 Bioanalyzer and agarose gel were used to assess RNA quality, and a NanoDrop 2000 was used to measure RNA concentration. Only a few counts were recorded for this clonotype. The clone's antigen remains unknown. Base qualities are not at hand, and no much larger clone is one base apart. These data were also reused for a study on T cells in Graves' hyperthyroidism and ophthalmopathy. Taken from the second paper: Graves' hyperthyroidism was defined as stable when no progression to ophthalmopathy occurred over 18 months of follow-up. Hyperthyroidism patients were aged 18 to 65 years and newly diagnosed, with disease duration of less than 2 months. Exclusion was applied to patients with uncontrolled infections, other autoimmune diseases, pregnancy or lactation. Diagnoses were based on clinical symptoms, serum thyroxine and TRAb, thyroid ultrasound and orbital computed tomography. For the first round of RT-PCR on the TCR CDR3, the HTBI primer set was used together with the Qiagen OneStep RT-PCR kit. Most expanded thyroid clonotypes (frequency above 0.001) were also detected in blood, a finding suggesting that blood repertoires may reflect thyroid immune responses. A 13 V-J signature model separated ophthalmopathy from stable hyperthyroidism, with 87.88% sensitivity and roughly 84% specificity in cross-validation and 80%/75% in testing. During validation, the model predicted progression to ophthalmopathy a median of about 6.3 months ahead of onset, with roughly 65% sensitivity and 72.22% specificity. To identify TCR V-J signatures that set the groups apart, the researchers used a discovery cohort of 100 or so patients, made up of 40 to 45 with Graves' ophthalmopathy and about 60 with stable Graves' hyperthyroidism. Prospective prediction of ophthalmopathy was tested in an independent validation cohort of some 20 hyperthyroidism patients and 17 patients who later progressed to ophthalmopathy. For training and testing, the roughly 97 patients in the discovery cohort were randomly divided in a 7:3 ratio. The study also compared thyroid tissue and blood T-cell repertoires from several Graves' hyperthyroidism patients. After blood sampling, hyperthyroidism patients were treated with methimazole at a starting dose of 30 mg daily, and ophthalmopathy patients were treated with high-dose intravenous methylprednisolone. Libraries were constructed in a second round of multiplex PCR, after which size selection and purification were carried out. Paired-end sequencing of the libraries was performed with 100 bp reads on an Illumina HiSeq2000. SOAPnuke was used to process the raw data, removing reads that contained adapters or uncalled bases, had a mean Phred below 15, or lacked an exact match to the constant primer or identifier. High-quality paired reads were merged using COPE v1.2.5, and each unique nucleotide sequence was defined as a clonotype. MiTCR v1.1 was used to align the clonotypes against IMGT TRBV, TRBD and TRBJ reference segments. Analysis was restricted to V-J combinations with a frequency above 0.0001, which covered about 99% of repertoires. A TCS score was defined as the ratio between F50 (clonal expansion) and ExV (chaos), using BLOSUM62-based TCRdist between CDR3 peptides within each V-J. Welch's t-statistics and random forest reduced roughly 530 V-J features to about 12, which were used in a naive Bayes classifier (R e1071). Sample size was not statistically predetermined, and investigators were not blinded to group allocation. The paper describes TCR Vbeta CDR3 sequencing of 130 to 150 peripheral blood samples, made up of around 41 ophthalmopathy patients, some 76 hyperthyroidism patients and about 17 progressor patients.

The origin of this receptor is a man in his thirties or forties with Graves disease. Donor details come from another sample of the same person, matched by shared clones. The chain is made from TRBV27 and TRBJ1-1; perhaps TRBD1 is the D gene, with 5 bases matching. The sequencing used peripheral blood mononuclear cells (PBMCs), collected at new diagnosis, from a patient treated with antithyroid drugs. The nucleotides are TGTGCCAGCAGTTTCGTCGGGGCCAACACTGAAGCTTTCTTT. It translates to CASSFVGANTEAFF.